This T cell receptor beta chain was retrieved from a study of CD8 T cells in ankylosing spondylitis. Study-level findings and limits: Disease-linked clones reportedly concentrated significantly in matched ankylosing spondylitis synovial fluid. The study identified a TCR beta motif of 7 or 8 highly homologous variants that appeared characteristic of ankylosing spondylitis blood.

V was pared by 6 bases and J by 2 bases, with 17 bases between. This CDR3 spans 14 amino acids. The germline CDR1 and CDR2 sequences are SQVTM and ANQGSEA. By quantitative 5'-RACE with molecular barcodes, the TCR beta libraries were made. TCRdb independently ran MiXCR on the 5' RACE reads; one entry per CDR3 protein. The top ten clones hold 12% to 15% of a sample with some 200,000 distinct CDR3 sequences, approximately 7.3% of them seen once. As regards this clonotype: What it binds is not known.

The sequence was collected from a male donor with ankylosing spondylitis. The chain recombines TRBV29-1 with TRBJ2-7, with D possibly being TRBD1 (5 bases). Input material: blood, either unsorted or a sorted T cell fraction (not recorded which). The chain's CDR3 is CSVPDSASAYEQYF. CDR3 nucleotides: TGCAGCGTGCCCGACAGCGCTTCTGCCTACGAGCAGTACTTC.